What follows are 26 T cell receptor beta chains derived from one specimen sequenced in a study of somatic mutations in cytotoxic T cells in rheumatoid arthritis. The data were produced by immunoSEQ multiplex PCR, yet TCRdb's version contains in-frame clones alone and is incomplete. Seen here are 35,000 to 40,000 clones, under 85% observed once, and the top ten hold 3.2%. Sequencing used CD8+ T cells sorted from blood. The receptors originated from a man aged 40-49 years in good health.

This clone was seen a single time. The CDR3 protein is CATSRNRDRGDYEQYF. In nucleotides, the CDR3 is TGTGCCACCAGCAGGAATCGGGACAGGGGGGACTACGAGCAGTACTTC. The chain joins TRBV15 to TRBJ2-7; 11 nucleotides match TRBD1. CDR3 length equals 16 residues. CDR1 LNHNV and CDR2 YYDKDF come from the germline V gene (reference sequence). With 3 bases clipped from V and 3 bases from J, the junction kept 7 bases outside the gene matches.

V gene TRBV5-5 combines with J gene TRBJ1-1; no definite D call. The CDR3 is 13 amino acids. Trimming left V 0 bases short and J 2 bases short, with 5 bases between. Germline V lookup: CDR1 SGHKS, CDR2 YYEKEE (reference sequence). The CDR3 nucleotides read TGTGCCAGCAGCTTGGCCAGAAACACTGAAGCTTTCTTT. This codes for CASSLARNTEAFF.

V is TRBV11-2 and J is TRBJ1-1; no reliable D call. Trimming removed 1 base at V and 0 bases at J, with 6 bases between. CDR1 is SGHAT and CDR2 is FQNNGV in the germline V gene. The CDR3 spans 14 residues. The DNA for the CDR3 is TGTGCCAGCAGCTTAGTTGGGGTGAACACTGAAGCTTTCTTT. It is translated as CASSLVGVNTEAFF.

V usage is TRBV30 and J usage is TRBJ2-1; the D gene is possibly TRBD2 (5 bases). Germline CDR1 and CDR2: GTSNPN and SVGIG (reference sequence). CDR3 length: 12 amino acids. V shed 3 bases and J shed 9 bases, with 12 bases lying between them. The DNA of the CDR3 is TGTGCCTGGAGCGCTAGCTTGGGTGAGCAGTTCTTC. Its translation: CAWSASLGEQFF.

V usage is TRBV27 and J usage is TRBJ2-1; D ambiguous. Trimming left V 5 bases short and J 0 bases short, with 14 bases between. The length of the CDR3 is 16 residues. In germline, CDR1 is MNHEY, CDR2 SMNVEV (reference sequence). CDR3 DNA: TGTGCCAGCAGTCCGAAGGCCGCAAGCTCCTACAATGAGCAGTTCTTC. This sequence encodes CASSPKAASSYNEQFF.

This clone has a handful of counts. CDR3 protein: CASSDEGLTSYEQYF. In DNA, the CDR3 is TGTGCCAGCAGCGATGAGGGACTTACCTCCTACGAGCAGTACTTC. The rearrangement links TRBV7-8 to TRBJ2-7; D is possibly TRBD2 (6 bases). In germline, CDR1 is SGHVS, CDR2 FQNEAQ. This CDR3 has 15 amino acids. The V end lost 5 bases, the J end lost 0 bases, and 14 bases lay between the germline ends.

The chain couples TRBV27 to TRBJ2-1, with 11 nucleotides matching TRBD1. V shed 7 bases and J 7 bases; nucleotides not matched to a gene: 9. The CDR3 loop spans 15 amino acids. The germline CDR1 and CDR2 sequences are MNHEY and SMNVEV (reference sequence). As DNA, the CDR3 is TGTGCCAGCACCCTATCGGGGACAGGGGGTAATGAGCAGTTCTTC. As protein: CASTLSGTGGNEQFF.

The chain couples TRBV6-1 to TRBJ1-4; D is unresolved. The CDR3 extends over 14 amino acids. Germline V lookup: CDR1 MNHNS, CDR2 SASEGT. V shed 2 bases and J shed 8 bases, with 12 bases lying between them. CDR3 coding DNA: TGTGCCAGCAGTGAATTGTCCGGCGACGAAAAACTGTTTTTT. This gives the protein CASSELSGDEKLFF.

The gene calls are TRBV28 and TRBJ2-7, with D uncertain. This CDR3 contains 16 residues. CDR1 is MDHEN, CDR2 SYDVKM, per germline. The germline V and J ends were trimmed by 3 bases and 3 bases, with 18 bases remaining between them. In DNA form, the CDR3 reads TGTGCCAGCAGTTTGAATCTGGGCAGGACCGTCTACGAGCAGTACTTC. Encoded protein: CASSLNLGRTVYEQYF.

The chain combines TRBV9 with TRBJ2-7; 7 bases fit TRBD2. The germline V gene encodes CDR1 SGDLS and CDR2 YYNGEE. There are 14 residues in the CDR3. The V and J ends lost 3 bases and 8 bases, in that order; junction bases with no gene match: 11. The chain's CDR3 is CASSGGWEGPQQYF. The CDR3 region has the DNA TGTGCCAGCAGCGGAGGGTGGGAGGGCCCTCAGCAGTACTTC.

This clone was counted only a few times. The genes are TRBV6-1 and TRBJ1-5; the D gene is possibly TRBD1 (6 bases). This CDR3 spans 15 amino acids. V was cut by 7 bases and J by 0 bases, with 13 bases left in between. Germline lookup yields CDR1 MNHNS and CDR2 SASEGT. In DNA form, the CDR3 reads TGTGCCAGCATAGTGTCAGGGGATAGCAATCAGCCCCAGCATTTT. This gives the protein CASIVSGDSNQPQHF.

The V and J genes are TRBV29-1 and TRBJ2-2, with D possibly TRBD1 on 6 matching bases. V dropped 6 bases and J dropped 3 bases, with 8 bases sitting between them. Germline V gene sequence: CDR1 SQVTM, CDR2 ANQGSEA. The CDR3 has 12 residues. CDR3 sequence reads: CSVHRDTGELFF. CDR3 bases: TGCAGCGTGCACAGGGACACCGGGGAGCTGTTTTTT.

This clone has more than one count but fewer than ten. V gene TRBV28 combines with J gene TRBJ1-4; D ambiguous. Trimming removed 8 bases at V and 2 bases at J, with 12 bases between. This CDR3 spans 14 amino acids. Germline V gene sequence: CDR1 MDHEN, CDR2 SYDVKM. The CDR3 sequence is CASASRLTNEKLFF. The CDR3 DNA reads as TGTGCCAGCGCCTCGAGACTTACTAATGAAAAACTGTTTTTT.

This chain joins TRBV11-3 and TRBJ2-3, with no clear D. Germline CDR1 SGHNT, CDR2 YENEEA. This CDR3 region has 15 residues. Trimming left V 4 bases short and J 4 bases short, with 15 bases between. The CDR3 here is CASSSLTPRADTQYF. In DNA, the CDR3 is TGTGCCAGCAGCTCCCTTACTCCCCGGGCAGATACGCAGTATTTT. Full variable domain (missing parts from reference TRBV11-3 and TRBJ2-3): EAGVVQSPRYKIIEKKQPVAFWCNPISGHNTLYWYLQNLGQGPELLIRYENEEAVDDSQLPKDRFSAERLKGVDSTLKIQPAELGDSAVYLCASSSLTPRADTQYFGPGTRLTVL.

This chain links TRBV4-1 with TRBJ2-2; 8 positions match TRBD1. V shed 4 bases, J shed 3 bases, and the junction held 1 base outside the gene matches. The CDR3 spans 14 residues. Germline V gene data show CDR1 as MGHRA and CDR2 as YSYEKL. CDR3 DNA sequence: TGCGCCAGCAGCCTCAGGGGGCACACCGGGGAGCTGTTTTTT. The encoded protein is CASSLRGHTGELFF.

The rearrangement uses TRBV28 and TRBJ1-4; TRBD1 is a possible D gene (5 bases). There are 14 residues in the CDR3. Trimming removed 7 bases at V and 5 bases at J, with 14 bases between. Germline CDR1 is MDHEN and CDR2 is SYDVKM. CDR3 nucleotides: TGTGCCAGCACCCAAGGGGCTGAGAATGAAAAACTGTTTTTT. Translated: CASTQGAENEKLFF.

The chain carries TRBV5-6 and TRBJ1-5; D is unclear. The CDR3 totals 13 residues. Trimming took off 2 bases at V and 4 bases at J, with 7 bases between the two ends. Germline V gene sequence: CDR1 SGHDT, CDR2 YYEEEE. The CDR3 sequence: CASSFGGNQPQHF. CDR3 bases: TGTGCCAGCAGCTTTGGAGGAAATCAGCCCCAGCATTTT.

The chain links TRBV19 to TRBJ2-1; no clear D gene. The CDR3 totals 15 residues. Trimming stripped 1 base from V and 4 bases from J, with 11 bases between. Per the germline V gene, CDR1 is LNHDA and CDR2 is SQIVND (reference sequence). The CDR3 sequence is CASSIASTDYNEQFF. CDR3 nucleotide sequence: TGTGCCAGTAGTATAGCCTCGACGGATTACAATGAGCAGTTCTTC.

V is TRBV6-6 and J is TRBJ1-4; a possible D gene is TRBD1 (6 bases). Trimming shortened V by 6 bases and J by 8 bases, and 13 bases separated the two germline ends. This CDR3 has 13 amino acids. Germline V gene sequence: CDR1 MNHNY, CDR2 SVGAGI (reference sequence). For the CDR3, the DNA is TGTGCCAGCAGCAACAGGGAAGGGGAAAAACTGTTTTTT. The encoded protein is CASSNREGEKLFF.

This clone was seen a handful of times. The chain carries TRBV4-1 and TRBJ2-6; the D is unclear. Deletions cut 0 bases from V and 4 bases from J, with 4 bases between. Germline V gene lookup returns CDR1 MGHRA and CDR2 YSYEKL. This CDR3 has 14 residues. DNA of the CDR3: TGCGCCAGCAGCCAAGATTCCGGGGCCAACGTCCTGACTTTC. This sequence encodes CASSQDSGANVLTF.

The CDR3 DNA is TGCGCCAGCAGCCCGGGCTCGGGCTGGGAGACCCAGTACTTC. Protein sequence: CASSPGSGWETQYF. The V and J genes are TRBV5-1 and TRBJ2-5; D unresolved. The CDR3 totals 14 residues. Trimming took off 4 bases at V and 5 bases at J, with 15 bases between the two ends. Per the germline V gene, CDR1 is SGHRS and CDR2 is YFSETQ.

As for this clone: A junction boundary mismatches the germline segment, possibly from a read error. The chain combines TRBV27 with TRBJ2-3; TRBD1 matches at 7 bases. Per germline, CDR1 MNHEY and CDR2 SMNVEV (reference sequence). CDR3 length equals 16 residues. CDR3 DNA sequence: TGTGCCACCCGTCTACAGGGGCCGATGCGCAAACCAGGTTTGGATTTT. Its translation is CATRLQGPMRKPGLDF.

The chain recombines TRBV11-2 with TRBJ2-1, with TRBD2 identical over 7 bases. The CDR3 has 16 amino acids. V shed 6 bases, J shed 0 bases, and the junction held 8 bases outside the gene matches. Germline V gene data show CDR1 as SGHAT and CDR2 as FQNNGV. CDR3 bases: TGTGCCAGCAGTCGTACCGGGGGGAGCTCCTACAATGAGCAGTTCTTC. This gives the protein CASSRTGGSSYNEQFF.

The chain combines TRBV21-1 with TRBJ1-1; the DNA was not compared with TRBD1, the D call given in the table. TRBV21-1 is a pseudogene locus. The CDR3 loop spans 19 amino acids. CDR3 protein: CASSLPKQMGQYMNTEAFF. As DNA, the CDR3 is TGTGCCAGCAGCCTCCCAAAGCAGATGGGACAGTACATGAACACTGAAGCTTTCTTT.

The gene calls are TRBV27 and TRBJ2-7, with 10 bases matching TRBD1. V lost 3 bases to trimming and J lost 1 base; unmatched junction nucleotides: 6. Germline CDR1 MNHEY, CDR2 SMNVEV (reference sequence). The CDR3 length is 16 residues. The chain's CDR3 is CASSFNRDRGSYEQYF. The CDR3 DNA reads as TGTGCCAGCAGTTTTAATCGGGACAGGGGTTCCTACGAGCAGTACTTC.

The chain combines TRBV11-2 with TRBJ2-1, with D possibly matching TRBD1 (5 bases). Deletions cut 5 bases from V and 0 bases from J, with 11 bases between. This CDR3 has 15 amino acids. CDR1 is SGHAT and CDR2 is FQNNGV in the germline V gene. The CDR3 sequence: CASSPRQGSYNEQFF. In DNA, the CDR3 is TGTGCCAGCAGCCCCCGGCAGGGCTCCTACAATGAGCAGTTCTTC.